The sample holds many counts of the clone carrying this T cell receptor beta chain. The antigen remains unidentified. The entry originates in a study of early T cells in non-severe SARS-CoV-2 infection. Study-level background: Sequencing of bulk RNA from unsorted whole blood was done, without chain pairing.

Attachment of unique molecular identifiers to individual cDNA molecules was performed. TCRdb re-called the 5' RACE reads through MiXCR, storing one row per CDR3 protein. The data show tens of thousands of distinct CDR3 sequences, with 5.5% seen just once and about 4.2% held by the top ten. CDR1 is SGHNT and CDR2 is YYREEE in the germline V gene (reference sequence). V lost 5 bases and J lost 8; bases outside the gene matches: 13. The CDR3 runs 16 residues. Study outcomes and limitations: Anti-spike CD8 responses were favored in VDJdb matching, and private and CD4 specificities were missed.

The receptor was isolated from an adult who was a healthcare worker with PCR-confirmed SARS-CoV-2 infection or an uninfected control (not recorded which). This material consisted of whole blood, taken at baseline. This chain links TRBV5-4 with TRBJ1-6, with 7 bases identical to TRBD1. CDR3 amino acids: CASSKERGPRDSPLHF. CDR3 nucleotides: TGTGCCAGCAGTAAGGAGAGGGGGCCTCGGGATTCACCCCTCCACTTT.